The T cell receptor (beta chain) under discussion was sequenced for a study of human T cells and chemical hapten exposure. The germline gives CDR1 SQVTM, CDR2 ANQGSEA. V lost 7 bases and J 2 bases, leaving 18 bases between the germline ends. The CDR3 spans 15 residues. The table lists this clonotype with a few counts. TCRdb re-called the RACE reads with MiXCR, one entry per CDR3 protein. The sample lists tens of thousands of distinct CDR3 sequences, approximately 6.6% occurring once. Described time point: patch test 2, 6 weeks after DPC sensitization. Specified treatment: therapeutic diphenylcyclopropenone sensitization with weekly scalp DPC.

The TCR was taken from a woman younger than 45 with alopecia areata. Some clones in this sample may be carry-over from other donors' samples. The source was whole blood, collected in connection with sensitization to the hapten diphenylcyclopropenone (DPC). The rearrangement uses TRBV29-1 and TRBJ1-5, with a possible D match to TRBD1 (6 bases). The CDR3 loop is CSASQGAEGNQPQHF. The CDR3 coding sequence is TGCAGCGCATCACAGGGAGCAGAGGGCAATCAGCCCCAGCATTTT.